The 30 T cell receptor beta chains below come from one sample, sequenced in a study of cytomegalovirus exposure and HLA in healthy donors. The PCR had 60 Vbeta and 13 Jbeta primers. The protocol was immunoSEQ multiplex PCR, while the TCRdb copy is restricted to in-frame clones and leaves out a portion. The sample consists of some 140,000 clones, 74% of them appearing once. Sample: PBMCs. The receptors were gathered from a man younger than 30 in good health and CMV-seropositive.

The chain employs TRBV5-1 and TRBJ1-4; TRBD1 is a possible D gene (5 bases). V was pared by 0 bases and J by 5 bases, with 14 bases between. The CDR3 is 16 residues long. Germline CDR1 is SGHRS and CDR2 is YFSETQ. This CDR3 reads CASSLGSTGVNEKLFF. CDR3 sequence (DNA): TGCGCCAGCAGCTTGGGTTCTACGGGGGTGAATGAAAAACTGTTTTTT.

The chain employs TRBV7-9 and TRBJ1-1; 9 positions agree with TRBD1. Germline V gene sequence: CDR1 SEHNR, CDR2 FQNEAQ (reference sequence). The CDR3 spans 15 residues. V lost 4 bases to trimming and J lost 1 base; unmatched junction nucleotides: 4. The CDR3 sequence: CASSWGQGKNTEAFF. The CDR3 nucleotides read TGTGCCAGCAGCTGGGGACAGGGAAAGAACACTGAAGCTTTCTTT.

The chain is built from TRBV5-1 and TRBJ1-1; 7 bases map to TRBD1. Germline values: CDR1 SGHRS, CDR2 YFSETQ. The CDR3 length is 13 residues. CDR3 in amino acids: CASAGTVGTEAFF. CDR3 nucleotide sequence: TGCGCGAGTGCCGGGACAGTGGGCACTGAAGCTTTCTTT.

V gene TRBV9 combines with J gene TRBJ2-5; 10 bases fit TRBD2. This CDR3 is built from 17 residues. Germline lookup yields CDR1 SGDLS and CDR2 YYNGEE. V lost 0 bases, J lost 1 base, and 6 bases stayed unmatched. The CDR3 here is CASSVGASGSGQETQYF. CDR3 nucleotides: TGTGCCAGCAGCGTAGGGGCTAGCGGGAGCGGCCAAGAGACCCAGTACTTC.

The rearrangement uses TRBV5-4 and TRBJ2-1; 10 positions agree with TRBD2. Germline V gene lookup returns CDR1 SGHNT and CDR2 YYREEE (reference sequence). There are 16 residues in the CDR3. V shed 2 bases and J 10 bases; nucleotides not matched to a gene: 12. In DNA form, the CDR3 reads TGTGCCAGCAGCTTATCAGGCCTAGCGGGAGTCGGGGAGCAGTTCTTC. Its translation is CASSLSGLAGVGEQFF.

This chain links TRBV5-6 with TRBJ2-7; 10 bases are a match to TRBD1. CDR3 size: 14 residues. CDR1 is SGHDT and CDR2 is YYEEEE in the germline V gene. Trimming took 6 bases from V and 7 from J; bases not matched to a gene: 10. The CDR3 DNA reads TGTGCCAGCAACGGCCTGGGACAGGGGAGGGAGCAGTACTTC. It specifies CASNGLGQGREQYF.

The CDR3 DNA reads as TGTGCCAGCAGTTTAGGGGGGGCTGTGACCAAAAACATTCAGTACTTC. Amino acids: CASSLGGAVTKNIQYF. The chain carries TRBV27 and TRBJ2-4; D is possibly TRBD2 (7 bases). Trimming took off 2 bases at V and 2 bases at J, with 13 bases between the two ends. The CDR3 contains 16 residues. Germline values: CDR1 MNHEY, CDR2 SMNVEV (reference sequence).

The chain combines TRBV7-2 with TRBJ1-2, with a weak D call TRBD1 (5 bases). This CDR3 has 14 amino acids. The germline V gene has CDR1 SGHTA and CDR2 FQGNSA. Trimming took 0 bases from V and 6 from J, leaving 11 bases between them. The CDR3 DNA sequence: TGTGCCAGCAGCTTAGCCGACGACAGAGATGGCTACACCTTC. The encoded protein is CASSLADDRDGYTF.

The rearrangement links TRBV28 to TRBJ2-1, with 7 bases lining up with TRBD2. Trimming at V came to 5 bases and at J to 6 bases, leaving 13 bases not matched to a gene. Germline CDR1 is MDHEN and CDR2 is SYDVKM. This CDR3 has 16 residues. As DNA, the CDR3 is TGTGCCAGCAGTAGAACAAGCGGGATGTCCCGCAATGAGCAGTTCTTC. It translates to CASSRTSGMSRNEQFF.

V is TRBV6-5 and J is TRBJ2-2, with 11 bases aligning to TRBD1. The CDR3 runs 16 residues. The germline gives CDR1 MNHEY, CDR2 SVGAGI. The V gene end was trimmed by 2 bases and the J gene end by 6 bases; junction bases not matched to a gene: 5. This CDR3 reads CASSYLRGQGAGELFF. The CDR3 DNA reads as TGTGCCAGCAGTTACCTTCGGGGACAGGGGGCCGGGGAGCTGTTTTTT.

This clone was seen just once. J is TRBJ2-1 and V is TRBV2; tentatively, D is TRBD1 (6 bases). Between the trimmed V and J ends, which lost 4 bases and 2 bases, there was a span of 6 bases. This CDR3 contains 13 residues. Germline V gene lookup returns CDR1 SNHLY and CDR2 FYNNEI. As DNA, the CDR3 is TGTGCCAGCAGTGGACAGGCCTACAATGAGCAGTTCTTC. This gives the protein CASSGQAYNEQFF.

This chain links TRBV7-2 with TRBJ2-3; D is perhaps TRBD1 (5 bases). Germline CDR1 SGHTA, CDR2 FQGNSA. Trimming cost V 1 base and J 1 base, with 6 bases left between them. CDR3 length: 14 residues. The chain's CDR3 is CASSLGGRTDTQYF. CDR3 DNA sequence: TGTGCCAGCAGCTTAGGGGGCCGCACAGATACGCAGTATTTT. Full variable domain (remainder filled in from reference TRBV7-2 and TRBJ2-3): GAGVSQSPSNKVTEKGKDVELRCDPISGHTALYWYRQSLGQGLEFLIYFQGNSAPDKSGLPSDRFSAERTGGSVSTLTIQRTQQEDSAVYLCASSLGGRTDTQYFGPGTRLTVL.

This clone was found a few times. J is TRBJ2-2 and V is TRBV27; 11 bases agree with TRBD2. Unmatched junction bases numbered 11, after V lost 2 bases and J lost 6 bases. Germline V gives CDR1 MNHEY, CDR2 SMNVEV (reference sequence). The CDR3 loop spans 18 amino acids. The CDR3 sequence is CASSLPAPLAGVSGELFF. CDR3 sequence (DNA): TGTGCCAGCAGTTTACCCGCCCCACTAGCGGGAGTTTCCGGGGAGCTGTTTTTT.

J is TRBJ1-1 and V is TRBV11-2; D remains ambiguous. CDR1 is SGHAT and CDR2 is FQNNGV in the germline V gene. The ends were cut back, 2 bases at V and 1 base at J, with 14 bases in the middle. CDR3 length: 16 residues. The CDR3 DNA is TGTGCCAGCAGCTTATATATGGACTCAACGAACACTGAAGCTTTCTTT. This gives the protein CASSLYMDSTNTEAFF.

V gene TRBV6-6 combines with J gene TRBJ2-3; 10 positions match TRBD2. The V segment lost 7 bases and the J segment 6 bases; nucleotides outside the gene matches: 10. The CDR3 has 15 residues. From germline, CDR1 is MNHNY and CDR2 SVGAGI (reference sequence). The CDR3 sequence is CASMGASGRSDTQYF. CDR3 sequence (DNA): TGTGCCAGCATGGGGGCTAGCGGGAGATCGGATACGCAGTATTTT.

J is TRBJ2-1 and V is TRBV7-9; TRBD2 matches at 12 bases. Germline lookup yields CDR1 SEHNR and CDR2 FQNEAQ (reference sequence). This CDR3 is built from 16 residues. J gave up 4 bases and V 1 base, and 2 bases lay outside the gene matches. The CDR3 coding sequence is TGTGCCAGCAGCTTAGGGCTAGCGGGAGGGTACAATGAGCAGTTCTTC. This encodes CASSLGLAGGYNEQFF.

This clone has more than one count but fewer than ten. The chain has TRBV6-6 and TRBJ2-1, with 10 bases lining up with TRBD1. The V gene's germline CDR1 is MNHNY and CDR2 SVGAGI (reference sequence). Trimming removed 6 bases from V and 8 bases from J; junction bases left unmatched: 10. The CDR3 runs 15 residues. The CDR3 nucleotides are TGTGCCAGCAGCCACGGACAGGGGGGGATCTATGAGCAGTTCTTC. Amino acids: CASSHGQGGIYEQFF.

This clone was counted once. This sequence joins TRBV28 and TRBJ1-2; 9 nucleotides agree with TRBD1. Germline V gene data show CDR1 as MDHEN and CDR2 as SYDVKM. The CDR3 has 17 residues. V lost 4 bases to trimming and J lost 2 bases; unmatched junction nucleotides: 11. CDR3 nucleotides: TGTGCCAGCAGTTCTCCACAGGGGGCGCCTTTAAACTATGGCTACACCTTC. It encodes CASSSPQGAPLNYGYTF.

V and J are TRBV4-3 and TRBJ2-5, with TRBD2 matching over 7 bases. This CDR3 has 16 residues. J gave up 3 bases and V 1 base, and 8 bases lay outside the gene matches. CDR1 and CDR2 from the germline V gene are LGHNA and YSLEER. The CDR3, as DNA: TGCGCCAGCAGCCAAGGCAGTGCGGCGGGGGAAGAGACCCAGTACTTC. Its translation: CASSQGSAAGEETQYF.

The chain recombines TRBV7-2 with TRBJ2-3, with 8 bases lining up with TRBD1. J lost 6 bases, V lost 1 base, and 12 bases had no gene match. Germline-derived CDR1 and CDR2 are SGHTA and FQGNSA. There are 17 residues in the CDR3. CDR3 nucleotides: TGTGCCAGCAGCTTAGGTTACCCAGGGGGCGCAGGGGATACGCAGTATTTT. It codes for CASSLGYPGGAGDTQYF.

V and J are TRBV7-3 and TRBJ2-1; 9 bases are a match to TRBD1. The CDR3 is 14 amino acids. V lost 2 bases to trimming and J lost 9 bases; unmatched junction nucleotides: 5. Germline V gene lookup returns CDR1 SGHTA and CDR2 FQGTGA. CDR3 DNA: TGTGCCAGCAGCTTAGGGGACAGGGCGGGTGAGCAGTTCTTC. Translated: CASSLGDRAGEQFF.

The gene calls are TRBV4-1 and TRBJ1-2; possible D gene TRBD1, 5 bases. This CDR3 is 15 amino acids long. The V end lost 1 base, the J end lost 2 bases, and 11 bases lay between the germline ends. Germline CDR1 MGHRA, CDR2 YSYEKL. Here the CDR3 DNA reads TGCGCCAGCAGCCAAGCGATCGGGGGGAACTATGGCTACACCTTC. This codes for CASSQAIGGNYGYTF.

This rearrangement joins TRBV6-6 to TRBJ1-2; perhaps TRBD1 as D (5 bases). From germline, CDR1 is MNHNY and CDR2 SVGAGI (reference sequence). Trimming took 2 bases from V and 0 from J, leaving 13 bases between them. The CDR3 is 16 amino acids. The CDR3 protein is CASSYKGVDPNYGYTF. The CDR3 coding sequence is TGTGCCAGCAGTTACAAAGGGGTTGATCCTAACTATGGCTACACCTTC.

CDR3 DNA sequence: TGTGCCAGCAGCTTAGATCTGGGGGCGACTGAAGCTTTCTTT. This codes for CASSLDLGATEAFF. J is TRBJ1-1 and V is TRBV11-3, with D possibly matching TRBD1 (6 bases). Germline-derived CDR1 and CDR2 are SGHNT and YENEEA. This CDR3 region has 14 residues. Trimming took 0 bases from V and 5 from J, leaving 10 bases between them.

The genes are TRBV29-1 and TRBJ2-4, with 9 positions matching TRBD2. V gave up 4 bases and J gave up 6 bases; unmatched junction bases: 13. Germline CDR1 reads SQVTM; CDR2 reads ANQGSEA. There are 16 residues in the CDR3. The CDR3 loop reads CSVVGSGGGGGNIQYF. In DNA form, the CDR3 reads TGCAGCGTTGTCGGTAGCGGGGGAGGGGGAGGAAACATTCAGTACTTC.

Only a few counts were recorded for this clone. The V call is TRBV7-2, the J call TRBJ1-5, with TRBD1 as a possible D gene (5 bases). CDR3 length: 14 amino acids. Looked up from germline, CDR1 is SGHTA and CDR2 is FQGNSA. V was pared by 5 bases and J by 0 bases, with 8 bases between. The CDR3, as DNA: TGTGCCAGCAGCCAGACAGTTAGCAATCAGCCCCAGCATTTT. Its protein is CASSQTVSNQPQHF.

The chain employs TRBV2 and TRBJ1-5; 8 bases line up with TRBD1. V lost 9 bases and J lost 4; bases outside the gene matches: 8. CDR1 and CDR2 (germline): SNHLY, FYNNEI. This CDR3 region has 14 residues. For the CDR3, the DNA is TGTGCCAGTTCCGGGACAGGTCCTAATCAGCCCCAGCATTTT. As protein: CASSGTGPNQPQHF.

The chain is built from TRBV6-5 and TRBJ1-6; the match to TRBD1 covers 10 bases. The V segment lost 6 bases and the J segment 9 bases; nucleotides outside the gene matches: 8. The CDR3 extends over 15 amino acids. CDR1 is MNHEY, CDR2 SVGAGI, per germline. CDR3 protein: CASSQGRTGGSPLHF. The CDR3 region has the DNA TGTGCCAGCAGCCAGGGAAGGACAGGGGGTTCACCCCTCCACTTT.

The chain combines TRBV6-6 with TRBJ2-7; D unresolved. V was shortened by 2 bases and J by 6 bases, with 14 bases between the two germline ends. From germline, CDR1 is MNHNY and CDR2 SVGAGI (reference sequence). The CDR3 has 14 residues. The CDR3 nucleotides read TGTGCCAGCAGTTACACCTCGGGTAGAAGCGAGCAGTACTTC. This translates into CASSYTSGRSEQYF.

V gene TRBV6-1 combines with J gene TRBJ2-3; 7 nucleotides agree with TRBD2. The CDR3 is made up of 15 amino acids. With 5 bases clipped from V and 0 bases from J, the junction kept 5 bases outside the gene matches. CDR1 is MNHNS and CDR2 is SASEGT in the germline V gene. The CDR3 DNA sequence: TGTGCCAGCAGTCCGAGCGGGACTAGCACAGATACGCAGTATTTT. Translation: CASSPSGTSTDTQYF.